This TCR beta chain came from a study of T cells in Graves' hyperthyroidism and ophthalmopathy. This clonotype was picked up many times. Its antigen is not identified. CDR3 size: 14 residues. Germline CDR1 and CDR2: MNHEY and SVGEGT. V shed 8 bases and J 2 bases; nucleotides not matched to a gene: 4. Points from the study as a whole: Most thyroid-expanded clonotypes above 0.001 were also found in blood.

Enrolled ophthalmopathy patients presented with a Clinical Activity Score of at least 3, a NOSPECS grade of at least 4, and disease duration under 3 months. PBMCs came from over 8.5 ml fresh peripheral blood. RNA transcripts gave rise to amplified TCR beta CDR3 regions. The HTBI primer set drove a first-round RT-PCR of the TCR CDR3. One entry per CDR3 protein, called by TCRdb with MiXCR from the multiplex PCR reads. The table includes around 360,000 distinct CDR3 sequences, roughly 15% detected once. The chain recombines TRBV6-2 or TRBV6-3 with TRBJ2-7; 12 nucleotides align to TRBD2. The sequenced sample was blood. The TCR was taken from a woman aged 55-69 years with Graves' ophthalmopathy. The CDR3 here is CASLLAGGTYEQYF. DNA for the CDR3: TGTGCCAGCCTACTAGCGGGAGGCACCTACGAGCAGTACTTC.